The 10 T cell receptor beta chains below were found in one sample sequenced in a study of graft-versus-host responses after intestinal transplantation. Their recognized antigens are unknown. Sequenced by immunoSEQ multiplex PCR; TCRdb stores in-frame clones only, minus some. The repertoire holds approximately 90,000 clones, about 88% seen once, with 0.28% in the top ten. The sample was unstimulated CD4+ T cells sorted from spleen or lymph node cells, taken before transplant. These receptor sequences come from a human donor who was the organ donor for an intestinal transplant.

This clone was counted only a few times. The CDR3 sequence is CASSLTGGGDTQYF. The CDR3 DNA reads TGTGCCAGCAGCTTAACAGGCGGGGGAGATACGCAGTATTTT. The chain has TRBV7-3 and TRBJ2-3; 7 positions agree with TRBD2. The V gene's germline CDR1 is SGHTA and CDR2 FQGTGA. V was clipped by 0 bases and J by 5 bases; unmatched bases: 2. CDR3 length equals 14 residues.

This sequence joins TRBV5-6 and TRBJ2-3; weak D call: TRBD2 (6 bases). The V end was cut by 0 bases, the J end by 2 bases, with 13 bases between. Germline values: CDR1 SGHDT, CDR2 YYEEEE. The CDR3 is 16 residues long. The CDR3 bases are TGTGCCAGCAGCTTGGTGGGGGGAGTGAACACAGATACGCAGTATTTT. Translation gives CASSLVGGVNTDTQYF.

This rearrangement joins TRBV11-1 to TRBJ2-7, with no clear D. The ends were cut back, 5 bases at V and 3 bases at J, with 11 bases in the middle. Germline V gene sequence: CDR1 SGHAT, CDR2 FQDESV (reference sequence). The CDR3 spans 13 residues. CDR3 region: CASSLGPDYEQYF. CDR3 DNA sequence: TGTGCCAGCAGCCTAGGCCCAGACTACGAGCAGTACTTC.

This clone turned up a few times. The chain has TRBV11-1 and TRBJ2-2, with 10 positions matching TRBD2. Germline V CDR1 and CDR2: SGHAT, FQDESV (reference sequence). This CDR3 is 16 amino acids long. V shed 1 base and J 4 bases; nucleotides not matched to a gene: 3. CDR3 protein: CASSLVLAGLTGELFF. As DNA, the CDR3 is TGTGCCAGCAGCTTAGTACTAGCGGGACTCACCGGGGAGCTGTTTTTT.

This sequence joins TRBV4-3 and TRBJ2-2; D possibly corresponds to TRBD2 (6 bases). V was shortened by 0 bases and J by 2 bases, with 10 bases between the two germline ends. The CDR3 is made up of 16 amino acids. From germline, CDR1 is LGHNA and CDR2 YSLEER. This chain's CDR3 is CASSQDRGINTGELFF. The DNA for the CDR3 is TGCGCCAGCAGCCAAGATCGGGGGATTAACACCGGGGAGCTGTTTTTT.

V gene TRBV5-1 combines with J gene TRBJ1-1, with D possibly matching TRBD1 (5 bases). Trimming left V 4 bases short and J 0 bases short, with 16 bases between. The germline V gene encodes CDR1 SGHRS and CDR2 YFSETQ. The CDR3 length is 16 residues. The CDR3 DNA follows: TGCGCCAGCAGCCCGGATGGCTGGGACTTGAACACTGAAGCTTTCTTT. This sequence encodes CASSPDGWDLNTEAFF. Together with reference TRBV5-1 and TRBJ1-1, the CDR3 gives the full variable domain: KAGVTQTPRYLIKTRGQQVTLSCSPISGHRSVSWYQQTPGQGLQFLFEYFSETQRNKGNFPGRFSGRQFSNSRSEMNVSTLELGDSALYLCASSPDGWDLNTEAFFGQGTRLTVV.

The rearrangement joins TRBV21-1 to TRBJ2-1; the tabulated D call, TRBD2, remains unverified against the DNA. TRBV21-1 is termed a pseudogene. This CDR3 region has 12 residues. CDR3 protein: CASTVSYNEQFF. DNA of the CDR3: TGTGCCAGCACTGTCTCCTACAATGAGCAGTTCTTC.

The chain joins TRBV28 to TRBJ2-5; 12 nucleotides match TRBD2. This CDR3 spans 17 amino acids. Germline V gene sequence: CDR1 MDHEN, CDR2 SYDVKM. V lost 3 bases to trimming and J lost 5 bases; unmatched junction nucleotides: 10. DNA of the CDR3: TGTGCCAGCAGTTTGGTGGGGGTGACTAGCGGGGGCGAGACCCAGTACTTC. Its translation is CASSLVGVTSGGETQYF. The full variable domain, with the rest looked up from reference TRBV28 and TRBJ2-5, is DVKVTQSSRYLVKRTGEKVFLECVQDMDHENMFWYRQDPGLGLRLIYFSYDVKMKEKGDIPEGYSVSREKKERFSLILESASTNQTSMYLCASSLVGVTSGGETQYFGPGTRLLVL.

This clone came up once. The chain combines TRBV5-1 with TRBJ2-5, with D unresolved. CDR3 size: 13 residues. Germline assignment: CDR1 SGHRS and CDR2 YFSETQ. Trimming left V 0 bases short and J 5 bases short, with 8 bases between. The CDR3 DNA is TGCGCCAGCAGCTTGGCCGGGTGGGAGACCCAGTACTTC. Its translation: CASSLAGWETQYF. Full variable domain (remainder filled in from reference TRBV5-1 and TRBJ2-5): KAGVTQTPRYLIKTRGQQVTLSCSPISGHRSVSWYQQTPGQGLQFLFEYFSETQRNKGNFPGRFSGRQFSNSRSEMNVSTLELGDSALYLCASSLAGWETQYFGPGTRLLVL.

V is TRBV9 and J is TRBJ2-2; 9 bases are a match to TRBD2. The CDR3 totals 14 residues. J was trimmed by 2 bases and V by 7 bases; bases with no gene match: 3. Germline CDR1 is SGDLS and CDR2 is YYNGEE. CDR3 protein: CASRRGGNTGELFF. CDR3 bases: TGTGCCAGCCGGCGGGGGGGTAACACCGGGGAGCTGTTTTTT.